This is a list of T cell receptor beta chains from one sample in a study of PD-1 blockade in mismatch repair-deficient tumors. Here immunoSEQ multiplex PCR was the method, and the copy in TCRdb shows in-frame clones only, minus some. The top ten clones hold 3.3% of a sample with about 51,000 clones, roughly 78% of them seen once. The source material was peripheral blood, sampled 4 weeks after starting pembrolizumab. These receptors came from an adult with mismatch repair-deficient cancer. Both conserved end residues are trimmed from each CDR3. Clone size is stated in some rows and not others, as once, few, many or a class when expanded.

>TRBJ2-1|TRBV2|few
ASSEAGQGSREQF
>TRBJ2-3|TRBV10-3|NA
ATDKTDTQY
>TRBJ1-5|TRBV27|NA
ASSLEGPYQPQH
>TRBJ1-1|TRBV7-9|NA
ASSSTGTGIGMNTEAF
>TRBJ2-7|TRBV6-4|NA
ASSDPSGQGHEQY
>TRBJ2-1|TRBV5-1|once
ASSDSGSLTGEQF
>TRBJ2-6|TRBV5-1|NA
ASRTTSGANVLT
>TRBJ2-1|TRBV11-3|NA
ASSLRGRALDEQF
>TRBJ2-7|TRBV7-6|NA
ASSLGASGSNEQY
>TRBJ2-3|TRBV18|NA
ASSQLALGTDTQY
>TRBJ1-1|TRBV4-1|NA
ASRPPGQDLTRGNTEAF
>TRBJ1-4|TRBV5-1|once
ASSLGHGGQEKLF
>TRBJ1-1|TRBV5-1|NA
ASRTGNTEAF